This T cell receptor (beta chain) was found in a study of shared clonotypes between healthy human individuals. At the level of the study: The study drew on two women and a few men aged 18 to 49 as donors.

The CDR3 has 14 amino acids. The V gene's germline CDR1 is WNHNN and CDR2 SYGVQD (reference sequence). J lost 6 bases, V lost 3 bases, and 0 bases had no gene match. The sequenced material, unsorted PBMC DNA, was run on ten immunoSEQ deep assay plates. In the source study's methods: Filtering differed for immunoSEQ, which gave only junction sequences without quality scores. Sequencing was performed with immunoSEQ multiplex PCR; in TCRdb, only in-frame clones are kept and a portion is missing. V, J and clone size reflect that table, while D and trimming were determined from the DNA. The sample consists of more than 450,000 clones, 60% to 85% of them appearing once.

The sample was PBMCs. The receptor's source is a woman aged 40 to 50 in good health. Some clones in this sample may be carry-over from other donors' samples. The V gene is TRBV10-1, the J gene TRBJ2-2; 11 nucleotides align to TRBD2. The CDR3 coding sequence is TGCGCCAGCAGTGAACTAGCGGGAGCCGGGGAGCTGTTTTTT. Translating gives CASSELAGAGELFF.